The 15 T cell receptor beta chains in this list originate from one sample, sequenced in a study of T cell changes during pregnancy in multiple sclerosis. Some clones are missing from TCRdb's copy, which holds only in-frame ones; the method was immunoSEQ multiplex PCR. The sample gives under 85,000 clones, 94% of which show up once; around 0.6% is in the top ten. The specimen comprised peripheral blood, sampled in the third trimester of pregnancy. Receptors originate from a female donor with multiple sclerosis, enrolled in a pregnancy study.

In nucleotides, the CDR3 is TGTGCCAGCAGTTACTCCGGGGGGCCGGCGGGGGAGACCCAGTACTTC. As protein: CASSYSGGPAGETQYF. This chain links TRBV6-5 with TRBJ2-5; D possibly corresponds to TRBD2 (7 bases). The CDR3 spans 16 residues. CDR1 and CDR2 (germline): MNHEY, SVGAGI. V was shortened by 0 bases and J by 5 bases, with 16 bases between the two germline ends.

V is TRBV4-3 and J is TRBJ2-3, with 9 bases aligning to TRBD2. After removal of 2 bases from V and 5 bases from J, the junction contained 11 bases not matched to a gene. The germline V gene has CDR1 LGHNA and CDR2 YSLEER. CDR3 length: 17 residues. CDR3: CASSQSRGGGAGDTQYF. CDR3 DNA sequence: TGCGCCAGCAGCCAAAGTCGCGGCGGGGGGGCCGGAGATACGCAGTATTTT.

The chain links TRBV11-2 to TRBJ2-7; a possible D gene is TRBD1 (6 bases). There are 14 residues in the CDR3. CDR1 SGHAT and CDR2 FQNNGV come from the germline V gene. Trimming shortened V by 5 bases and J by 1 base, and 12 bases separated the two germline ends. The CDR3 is CASSVGTGSYEQYF. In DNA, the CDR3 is TGTGCCAGCAGCGTAGGTACAGGGTCCTACGAGCAGTACTTC.

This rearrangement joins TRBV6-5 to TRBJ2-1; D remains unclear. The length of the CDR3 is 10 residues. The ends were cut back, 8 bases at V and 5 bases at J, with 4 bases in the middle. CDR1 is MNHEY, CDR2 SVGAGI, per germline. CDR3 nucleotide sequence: TGTGCCAGCGGAGACAATGAGCAGTTCTTC. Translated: CASGDNEQFF.

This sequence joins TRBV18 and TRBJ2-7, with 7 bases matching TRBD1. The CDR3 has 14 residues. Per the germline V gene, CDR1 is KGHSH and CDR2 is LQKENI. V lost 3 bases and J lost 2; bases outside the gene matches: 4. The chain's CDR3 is CASSPDTGAYEQYF. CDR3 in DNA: TGTGCCAGCTCACCGGATACAGGGGCCTACGAGCAGTACTTC.

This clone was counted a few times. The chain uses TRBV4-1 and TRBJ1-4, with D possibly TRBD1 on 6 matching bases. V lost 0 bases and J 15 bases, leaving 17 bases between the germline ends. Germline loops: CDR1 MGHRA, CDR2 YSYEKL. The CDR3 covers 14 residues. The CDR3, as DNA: TGCGCCAGCAGCCAAGATCGCCGGACAGAGACGTTGTTTTTT. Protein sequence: CASSQDRRTETLFF.

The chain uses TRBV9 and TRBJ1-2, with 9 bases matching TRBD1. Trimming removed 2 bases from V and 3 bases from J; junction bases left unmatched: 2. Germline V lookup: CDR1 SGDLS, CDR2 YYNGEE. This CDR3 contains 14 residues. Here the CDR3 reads CASSVDRGYYGYTF. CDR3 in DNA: TGTGCCAGCAGCGTTGACAGGGGGTACTATGGCTACACCTTC.

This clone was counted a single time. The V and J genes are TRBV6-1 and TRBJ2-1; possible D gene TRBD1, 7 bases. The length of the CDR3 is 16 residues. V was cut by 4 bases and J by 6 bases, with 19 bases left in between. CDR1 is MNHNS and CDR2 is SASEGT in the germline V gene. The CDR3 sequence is CASSAYDRVGGNEQFF. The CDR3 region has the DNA TGTGCCAGCAGTGCCTACGACAGGGTGGGAGGCAATGAGCAGTTCTTC.

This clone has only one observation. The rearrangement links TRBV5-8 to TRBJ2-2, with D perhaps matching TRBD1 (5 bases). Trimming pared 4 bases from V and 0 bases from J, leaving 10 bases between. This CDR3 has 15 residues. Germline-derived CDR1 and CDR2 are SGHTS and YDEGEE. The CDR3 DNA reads TGTGCCAGCAGCGCCGGACATACGAACACCGGGGAGCTGTTTTTT. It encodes CASSAGHTNTGELFF.

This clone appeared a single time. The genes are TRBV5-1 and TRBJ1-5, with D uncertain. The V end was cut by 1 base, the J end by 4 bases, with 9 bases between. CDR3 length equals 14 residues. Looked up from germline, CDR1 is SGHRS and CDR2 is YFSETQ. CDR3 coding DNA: TGCGCCAGCAGCTTGCTAGGAGATAATCAGCCCCAGCATTTT. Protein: CASSLLGDNQPQHF.

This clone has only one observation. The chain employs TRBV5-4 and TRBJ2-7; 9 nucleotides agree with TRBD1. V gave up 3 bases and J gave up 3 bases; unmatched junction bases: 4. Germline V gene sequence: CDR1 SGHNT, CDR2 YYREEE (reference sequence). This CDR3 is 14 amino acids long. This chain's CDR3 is CASSSPGQGYEQYF. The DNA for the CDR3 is TGTGCCAGCAGCTCCCCGGGACAGGGCTACGAGCAGTACTTC.

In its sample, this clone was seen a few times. CDR3 loop: CASREVVEAFF. In DNA, the CDR3 is TGTGCCAGCAGGGAGGTGGTTGAAGCTTTCTTT. The V call is TRBV2, the J call TRBJ1-1; D remains unclear. Germline V gene data show CDR1 as SNHLY and CDR2 as FYNNEI. The CDR3 extends over 11 amino acids. V was pared by 6 bases and J by 7 bases, with 9 bases between.

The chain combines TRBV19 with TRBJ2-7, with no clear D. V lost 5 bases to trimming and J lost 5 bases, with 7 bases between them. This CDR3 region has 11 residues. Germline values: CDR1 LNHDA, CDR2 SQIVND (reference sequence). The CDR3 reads CASSSRDEQYF. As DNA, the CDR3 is TGTGCCAGTAGTTCCCGCGACGAGCAGTACTTC.

This CDR3 is CASSEITSGSYNEQFF. The CDR3 DNA follows: TGTGCCAGCAGCGAAATTACTAGCGGCTCCTACAATGAGCAGTTCTTC. The chain employs TRBV5-6 and TRBJ2-1; TRBD2 agrees at 8 bases. Germline V gives CDR1 SGHDT, CDR2 YYEEEE. The CDR3 consists of 16 residues. J was trimmed by 0 bases and V by 4 bases; bases with no gene match: 6.

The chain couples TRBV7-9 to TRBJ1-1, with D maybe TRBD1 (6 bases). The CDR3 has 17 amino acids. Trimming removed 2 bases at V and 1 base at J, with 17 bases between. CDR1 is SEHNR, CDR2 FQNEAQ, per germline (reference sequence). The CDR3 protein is CASSLTGARGANTEAFF. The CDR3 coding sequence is TGTGCCAGCAGCTTAACCGGTGCCAGGGGCGCGAACACTGAAGCTTTCTTT.